The 9 T cell receptor beta chains below all came from one sample that was sequenced in a study of T cells in Graves' hyperthyroidism and ophthalmopathy. The investigators amplified TCR beta CDR3 regions from RNA transcripts. Carried out on the TCR CDR3, a first-round RT-PCR used the HTBI primer set. One entry per CDR3 protein, called by TCRdb with MiXCR from the multiplex PCR reads. In the table there are around 500,000 distinct CDR3 sequences, around a fifth of which are singletons. Sequenced: blood. These receptors all stem from a woman aged 65 to 85 with Graves' ophthalmopathy.

The chain couples TRBV20-1 to TRBJ2-3; maybe TRBD2 (6 bases). Trimming left V 1 base short and J 1 base short, with 9 bases between. The CDR3 runs 14 residues. Germline V gene data show CDR1 as DFQATT and CDR2 as SNEGSKA (reference sequence). The chain's CDR3 is CSARAGTGTDTQYF. The CDR3 DNA is TGCAGTGCTAGAGCTGGGACTGGCACAGATACGCAGTATTTT.

The V and J genes are TRBV12-3 or TRBV12-4 and TRBJ2-5, with TRBD1 matching 9 bases. The CDR3 runs to 16 residues. Trimming cost V 6 bases and J 3 bases; bases outside gene matches: 11. CDR3 protein: CASSQMPGQGKETQYF. CDR3 nucleotides: TGTGCCAGCAGCCAAATGCCAGGACAGGGGAAAGAGACCCAGTACTTC.

The chain links TRBV3-1 to TRBJ2-1; weak D call: TRBD1 (7 bases). The germline V gene has CDR1 LGHDT and CDR2 YNNKEL (reference sequence). The CDR3 loop spans 12 amino acids. Trimming removed 5 bases from V and 9 bases from J, with 11 bases in between. The CDR3 loop is CASSNQGGEQFF. The CDR3 DNA is TGTGCCAGCAGCAACCAGGGGGGTGAGCAGTTCTTC.

Of note for this clonotype: At one end, the junction sequence differs from germline, possibly due to a read error. This chain connects TRBV7-9 to TRBJ1-3; 9 bases are shared with TRBD1. This CDR3 is built from 17 residues. Germline V gene data show CDR1 as SEHNR and CDR2 as FQNEAQ (reference sequence). CDR3: CASRPGQGAMAGNTIYF. CDR3 bases: TGTGCCAGCAGACCGGGACAGGGAGCAATGGCTGGGAACACCATATATTTT.

This clonotype was seen more than once but under ten times. This chain links TRBV30 with TRBJ1-4; D call uncertain. The CDR3 consists of 12 residues. The V end was cut by 0 bases, the J end by 6 bases, with 5 bases between. The V gene's germline CDR1 is GTSNPN and CDR2 SVGIG (reference sequence). The CDR3 protein is CAWSVLDEKLFF. In DNA, the CDR3 is TGTGCCTGGAGTGTACTTGATGAAAAACTGTTTTTT.

The chain has TRBV2 and TRBJ2-5; perhaps TRBD2 as D (7 bases). Germline-derived CDR1 and CDR2 are SNHLY and FYNNEI. The CDR3 extends over 11 amino acids. CDR3 sequence: CGGGAGETQYF. The DNA of the CDR3 is TGTGGAGGGGGGGCGGGGGAGACCCAGTACTTC.

This sequence joins TRBV27 and TRBJ2-7; the match to TRBD2 covers 7 bases. The length of the CDR3 is 15 residues. The germline V gene has CDR1 MNHEY and CDR2 SMNVEV (reference sequence). Trimming cost V 3 bases and J 7 bases; bases outside gene matches: 12. The CDR3: CASSFFGRELWEQYF. The CDR3, as DNA: TGTGCCAGCAGTTTTTTTGGGCGGGAGCTTTGGGAGCAGTACTTC.

This clonotype was recorded a few times. The V gene is TRBV9, the J gene TRBJ2-3, with 9 positions matching TRBD1. Germline V gene data show CDR1 as SGDLS and CDR2 as YYNGEE. J was trimmed by 6 bases and V by 2 bases; bases with no gene match: 4. The CDR3 has 14 residues. CDR3 DNA: TGTGCCAGCAGCGTGGGACAGGGATTGGATACGCAGTATTTT. Amino acids: CASSVGQGLDTQYF. The variable domain in full, with the rest retrieved from reference TRBV9 and TRBJ2-3, is DSGVTQTPKHLITATGQRVTLRCSPRSGDLSVYWYQQSLDQGLQFLIQYYNGEERAKGNILERFSAQQFPDLHSELNLSSLELGDSALYFCASSVGQGLDTQYFGPGTRLTVL.

This clonotype was seen many times. The gene calls are TRBV11-2 and TRBJ2-7; D is perhaps TRBD1 or TRBD2 (6 bases each). Germline V gene lookup returns CDR1 SGHAT and CDR2 FQNNGV. This CDR3 comprises 14 residues. Trimming cost V 5 bases and J 4 bases, with 15 bases left between them. CDR3 sequence (DNA): TGTGCCAGCAGCCCCGGGGGCGACTCTTACGAGCAGTACTTC. It encodes CASSPGGDSYEQYF.